These 26 T cell receptor beta chains were sequenced from one sample in a study of T cells in localized non-small cell lung cancer. Clones were sequenced by immunoSEQ multiplex PCR, and TCRdb holds only the in-frame ones, with some missing. The sample consists of more than 100,000 clones, more than 80% of them appearing once. Sample: peripheral blood, taken before any cancer treatment. The receptors come from a female donor of 60 years or more with stage I lung adenocarcinoma.

This chain uses TRBV11-3 with TRBJ2-5; D is tentatively TRBD1 or TRBD2 (6 bases each). V lost 1 base, J lost 1 base, and 7 bases lay in between. This CDR3 has 14 residues. Germline V gives CDR1 SGHNT, CDR2 YENEEA. CDR3 sequence reads: CASSLGGAQETQYF. CDR3 bases: TGTGCCAGCAGCTTAGGGGGGGCCCAAGAGACCCAGTACTTC.

This chain connects TRBV15 to TRBJ2-5; 8 nucleotides align to TRBD2. The CDR3 extends over 15 amino acids. Trimming removed 0 bases from V and 4 bases from J; junction bases left unmatched: 4. Germline V gene sequence: CDR1 LNHNV, CDR2 YYDKDF (reference sequence). In DNA form, the CDR3 reads TGTGCCACCAGCAGAGATCTGCTAGCGGGAGAGACCCAGTACTTC. This gives the protein CATSRDLLAGETQYF.

As DNA, the CDR3 is TGTGCCAGCAGCTTAGGCTCCTACAATGAGCAGTTCTTC. It yields the protein CASSLGSYNEQFF. The rearrangement joins TRBV7-6 to TRBJ2-1; D unclear. Germline V lookup: CDR1 SGHVS, CDR2 FNYEAQ. Trimming removed 1 base at V and 0 bases at J, with 1 base between. The CDR3 contains 13 residues.

V usage is TRBV10-3 and J usage is TRBJ2-7; D unclear. Per germline, CDR1 ENHRY and CDR2 SYGVKD. There are 13 residues in the CDR3. Trimming shortened V by 3 bases and J by 0 bases, and 6 bases separated the two germline ends. CDR3 amino acids: CAISDQSSYEQYF. The CDR3 coding sequence is TGTGCCATCAGTGACCAGAGCTCCTACGAGCAGTACTTC.

CDR3 nucleotides: TGTGCCATCAGTGAGATGGGGGGCGTAGATACGCAGTATTTT. Translation: CAISEMGGVDTQYF. The chain recombines TRBV10-3 with TRBJ2-3, with D possibly called TRBD1 or TRBD2 (6 bases each). From germline, CDR1 is ENHRY and CDR2 SYGVKD. Trimming left V 2 bases short and J 5 bases short, with 11 bases between. The CDR3 covers 14 residues.

The chain links TRBV19 to TRBJ1-5; TRBD1 matches 8 bases. The CDR3 contains 14 residues. CDR1 and CDR2 (germline): LNHDA, SQIVND (reference sequence). V was pared by 6 bases and J by 3 bases, with 4 bases of the junction left unmatched. CDR3 amino acids: CASSGQGFNQPQHF. The CDR3 bases are TGTGCCAGTAGCGGACAGGGCTTCAATCAGCCCCAGCATTTT.

V is TRBV28 and J is TRBJ1-2; D possibly corresponds to TRBD1 (5 bases). Trimming shortened V by 4 bases and J by 4 bases, and 16 bases separated the two germline ends. Germline CDR1 reads MDHEN; CDR2 reads SYDVKM. The CDR3 length is 15 residues. The CDR3 bases are TGTGCCAGCAGTTACCGGGACTCCAGCATCTATGGCTACACCTTC. As protein: CASSYRDSSIYGYTF.

This clone has a handful of counts. V gene TRBV19 combines with J gene TRBJ1-4, with D unresolved. The CDR3 loop spans 14 amino acids. Germline V CDR1 and CDR2: LNHDA, SQIVND (reference sequence). The germline V and J ends were trimmed by 4 bases and 5 bases, with 11 bases remaining between them. The CDR3 reads CASSKMVPNEKLFF. CDR3 nucleotides: TGTGCCAGTAGTAAGATGGTGCCGAATGAAAAACTGTTTTTT.

The CDR3 DNA is TGTGCCAGTAGTCACCCACCAACAGTTAACTATGGCTACACCTTC. This translates into CASSHPPTVNYGYTF. This chain uses TRBV19 with TRBJ1-2; D is uncertain. Germline lookup yields CDR1 LNHDA and CDR2 SQIVND (reference sequence). Between the trimmed V and J ends, which lost 5 bases and 1 base, there was a span of 14 bases. This CDR3 contains 15 residues.

V and J are TRBV25-1 and TRBJ2-1; D not certain. Germline-derived CDR1 and CDR2 are MGHDK and SYGVNS. Trimming stripped 6 bases from V and 9 bases from J, with 15 bases between. There are 13 residues in the CDR3. The CDR3 DNA sequence: TGTGCCAGCAGCGGGCCGATAAATAGTGAGCAGTTCTTC. Protein product: CASSGPINSEQFF.

The rearrangement uses TRBV15 and TRBJ2-1; a weak D match, TRBD2 (6 bases). Germline values: CDR1 LNHNV, CDR2 YYDKDF (reference sequence). V was trimmed by 3 bases and J by 0 bases, leaving 15 bases between them. CDR3 size: 17 residues. The CDR3 loop reads CATSSGGPPPSYNEQFF. CDR3 bases: TGTGCCACCAGCAGCGGGGGACCACCCCCCTCCTACAATGAGCAGTTCTTC.

The chain employs TRBV28 and TRBJ2-2, with D perhaps matching TRBD1 (6 bases). The V end lost 2 bases, the J end lost 6 bases, and 19 bases lay between the germline ends. Per germline, CDR1 MDHEN and CDR2 SYDVKM. CDR3 length equals 17 residues. For the CDR3, the DNA is TGTGCCAGCAGTTTAGCCCGGGCAGGGGCGCTGGCCGGGGAGCTGTTTTTT. This codes for CASSLARAGALAGELFF.

V and J are TRBV28 and TRBJ1-4; 12 nucleotides match TRBD1. V trimming: 7 bases; J trimming: 4 bases; junction bases outside the gene matches: 10. The germline CDR1 and CDR2 sequences are MDHEN and SYDVKM. There are 17 residues in the CDR3. This CDR3 reads CASIAGTGGVSNEKLFF. The CDR3 nucleotides read TGTGCCAGCATTGCCGGGACAGGGGGCGTGAGTAATGAAAAACTGTTTTTT.

The chain has TRBV30 and TRBJ1-2, with D uncertain. Per germline, CDR1 GTSNPN and CDR2 SVGIG (reference sequence). The CDR3 has 12 amino acids. V was shortened by 1 base and J by 4 bases, with 7 bases between the two germline ends. Written as DNA, the CDR3 is TGTGCCTGGAGTGAAAATCGCTATGGCTACACCTTC. It codes for CAWSENRYGYTF.

About this clone itself: The sample contains more than one DNA sequence encoding this CDR3. This sequence joins TRBV5-4 and TRBJ2-7; 7 nucleotides align to TRBD1. The germline V gene has CDR1 SGHNT and CDR2 YYREEE (reference sequence). This CDR3 region has 14 residues. J was trimmed by 2 bases and V by 4 bases; bases with no gene match: 6. CDR3 nucleotide sequence: TGTGCCAGCAGCGGTCGGGACAGACCCTACGAGCAGTACTTC. It yields the protein CASSGRDRPYEQYF.

The chain links TRBV18 to TRBJ2-2; 9 nucleotides line up with TRBD1. This CDR3 contains 15 residues. V gave up 1 base and J gave up 6 bases; unmatched junction bases: 3. CDR1 is KGHSH and CDR2 is LQKENI in the germline V gene. The CDR3 region has the DNA TGTGCCAGCTCACCACGGACAGGGGATGCCGGGGAGCTGTTTTTT. This sequence encodes CASSPRTGDAGELFF.

This clone was observed a single time. The V and J genes are TRBV19 and TRBJ1-5, with D possibly TRBD1 on 5 matching bases. The germline CDR1 and CDR2 sequences are LNHDA and SQIVND (reference sequence). The length of the CDR3 is 15 residues. V was clipped by 4 bases and J by 2 bases, with 12 bases between them. CDR3 bases: TGTGCCAGTAGTACGGGGGGGTTAGGCAATCAGCCCCAGCATTTT. It translates to CASSTGGLGNQPQHF.

The J gene is TRBJ2-5, the V gene TRBV29-1, with 8 bases lining up with TRBD2. Germline V lookup: CDR1 SQVTM, CDR2 ANQGSEA. V was pared by 4 bases and J by 5 bases, with 3 bases of the junction left unmatched. CDR3 size: 12 residues. DNA of the CDR3: TGCAGCGTTGGTGGGACTAGGGAGACCCAGTACTTC. Its protein product is CSVGGTRETQYF.

In DNA form, the CDR3 reads TGTGCCAGCAGTTTCGTGTCAGGGGGTAAGCATTTT. This encodes CASSFVSGGKHF. This sequence joins TRBV28 and TRBJ1-5; 7 nucleotides line up with TRBD1. This CDR3 is 12 amino acids long. J was trimmed by 14 bases and V by 3 bases; bases with no gene match: 7. Looked up from germline, CDR1 is MDHEN and CDR2 is SYDVKM.

About this clone: Other DNA sequences in this specimen translate into the identical CDR3. CDR3 protein: CASSSDRGKDTQYF. The CDR3 DNA sequence: TGTGCCAGCAGTTCGGACAGGGGAAAGGATACGCAGTATTTT. This chain connects TRBV28 to TRBJ2-3; the match to TRBD1 covers 9 bases. V dropped 4 bases and J dropped 6; count of bases not matched to a gene: 5. Germline assignment: CDR1 MDHEN and CDR2 SYDVKM. This CDR3 is 14 amino acids long. Filled out from reference TRBV28 and TRBJ2-3, the complete variable domain reads DVKVTQSSRYLVKRTGEKVFLECVQDMDHENMFWYRQDPGLGLRLIYFSYDVKMKEKGDIPEGYSVSREKKERFSLILESASTNQTSMYLCASSSDRGKDTQYFGPGTRLTVL.

This clone was found a few times. This chain uses TRBV4-2 with TRBJ2-7; 7 bases map to TRBD1. The CDR3 covers 15 residues. The germline V gene has CDR1 LGHNA and CDR2 YNFKEQ. J gave up 4 bases and V 4 bases, and 10 bases lay outside the gene matches. For the CDR3, the DNA is TGTGCCAGCAGCCGGGAGTGGGACAGCGGATACGAGCAGTACTTC. This translates into CASSREWDSGYEQYF.

The chain employs TRBV25-1 and TRBJ1-5; 7 nucleotides agree with TRBD1. Germline lookup yields CDR1 MGHDK and CDR2 SYGVNS. The CDR3 is 16 amino acids. The J segment lost 4 bases and the V segment lost 4 bases, leaving 10 bases of the junction unmatched. The CDR3 DNA follows: TGTGCCAGCAGTGGAATCTCAGGGGGAATGAATCAGCCCCAGCATTTT. This encodes CASSGISGGMNQPQHF. Based on the CDR3 plus reference TRBV25-1 and TRBJ1-5, the full variable domain is EADIYQTPRYLVIGTGKKITLECSQTMGHDKMYWYQQDPGMELHLIHYSYGVNSTEKGDLSSESTVSRIRTEHFPLTLESARPSHTSQYLCASSGISGGMNQPQHFGDGTRLSIL.

The CDR3 region is CSVAEREPYEQYF. The CDR3 DNA is TGCAGCGTTGCCGAGCGGGAGCCCTACGAGCAGTACTTC. V is TRBV29-1 and J is TRBJ2-7, with 8 bases fitting TRBD2. Germline loops: CDR1 SQVTM, CDR2 ANQGSEA. CDR3 length: 13 amino acids. The J segment lost 2 bases and the V segment lost 4 bases, leaving 4 bases of the junction unmatched.

V is TRBV15 and J is TRBJ2-3; D not resolved. The CDR3 consists of 14 residues. Germline V gene data show CDR1 as LNHNV and CDR2 as YYDKDF (reference sequence). Trimming cost V 4 bases and J 4 bases, with 12 bases left between them. The CDR3 nucleotides read TGTGCCACCAGCACCATGAGGACCGCAGATACGCAGTATTTT. Translated, it gives CATSTMRTADTQYF. Supplemented by reference TRBV15 and TRBJ2-3, the full variable domain reads DAMVIQNPRYQVTQFGKPVTLSCSQTLNHNVMYWYQQKSSQAPKLLFHYYDKDFNNEADTPDNFQSRRPNTSFCFLDIRSPGLGDTAMYLCATSTMRTADTQYFGPGTRLTVL.

This rearrangement joins TRBV7-8 to TRBJ2-7, with a tentative D call TRBD1 (6 bases). V was clipped by 1 base and J by 6 bases, with 16 bases between them. The CDR3 loop spans 15 amino acids. Germline values: CDR1 SGHVS, CDR2 FQNEAQ. The CDR3 sequence: CASSLGVGRGFEQYF. Written as DNA, the CDR3 is TGTGCCAGCAGCTTAGGCGTGGGAAGGGGGTTCGAGCAGTACTTC.

CDR3 sequence (DNA): TGTGCCAGCAGCTTAAAGAGCGGGAGGGGGGGCACAGATACGCAGTATTTT. As protein: CASSLKSGRGGTDTQYF. The chain carries TRBV7-8 and TRBJ2-3; 10 bases align to TRBD2. Germline CDR1 and CDR2: SGHVS and FQNEAQ. This CDR3 comprises 17 residues. Trimming cost V 2 bases and J 1 base; bases outside gene matches: 6.